This T cell receptor (beta chain) was documented in a study of CD8 T cells in ankylosing spondylitis. Germline loops: CDR1 LGHDT, CDR2 YNNKEL (reference sequence). V gave up 0 bases and J gave up 7 bases, with 15 bases separating them. The CDR3 spans 15 residues. Quantitative 5'-RACE was performed with molecular barcodes, and it yielded the TCR beta libraries. A single record per CDR3 protein comes from TCRdb applying MiXCR to the 5' RACE reads. The repertoire holds around 440,000 distinct CDR3 sequences, 15% to 20% seen once, with approximately 1% in the top ten. This clonotype was counted between two and nine times. Its antigen is as yet unknown. Study-wide results and caveats: According to the report, clones linked to the disease were significantly enriched in matched synovial fluid samples taken from ankylosing spondylitis patients. Ankylosing spondylitis blood seemed to carry a telltale TCR beta motif made of under ten highly homologous variants. Prior work had noted some motif variants in reactive arthritis blood and synovial fluid.

The sample comprised blood, either unsorted or a sorted T cell fraction (not recorded which). The chain joins TRBV3-1 to TRBJ1-1, with D tentatively TRBD1 (6 bases). The TCR sequence derives from a male donor with ankylosing spondylitis. CDR3 nucleotides: TGTGCCAGCAGCCAAGACTCGCGACAGGCCCGTGAAGCTTTCTTT. This translates into CASSQDSRQAREAFF.